This T cell receptor beta chain was obtained from a study of cytomegalovirus exposure and HLA in healthy donors. The study sampled nominally healthy donors, though unrecorded immune exposures were likely. A word on this clone: The antigen is not known.

Study conclusions and caveats: There were reportedly fewer N-insertions in an Asian-associated ancestry cluster than the approximately 600-donor mean, in a later analysis.

The germline gives CDR1 WSHSY, CDR2 SAAADI. The V segment lost 9 bases and the J segment 8 bases; nucleotides outside the gene matches: 12. The CDR3 runs 14 residues. The study ran its PCR with 60 Vbeta and 13 Jbeta primers. Here immunoSEQ multiplex PCR was the method, and the copy in TCRdb shows in-frame clones only, minus some. The repertoire holds around 200,000 clones, with just under 75% as singletons. Sequencing was carried out using PBMCs. The J gene is TRBJ1-2, the V gene TRBV10-2; 10 nucleotides line up with TRBD1. This TCR came from a woman in her 30s in good health and CMV-seropositive. CDR3 DNA: TGCGCCAGTGATGCCGGGACAGGGGACAGAGGCTACACCTTC. This encodes CASDAGTGDRGYTF.